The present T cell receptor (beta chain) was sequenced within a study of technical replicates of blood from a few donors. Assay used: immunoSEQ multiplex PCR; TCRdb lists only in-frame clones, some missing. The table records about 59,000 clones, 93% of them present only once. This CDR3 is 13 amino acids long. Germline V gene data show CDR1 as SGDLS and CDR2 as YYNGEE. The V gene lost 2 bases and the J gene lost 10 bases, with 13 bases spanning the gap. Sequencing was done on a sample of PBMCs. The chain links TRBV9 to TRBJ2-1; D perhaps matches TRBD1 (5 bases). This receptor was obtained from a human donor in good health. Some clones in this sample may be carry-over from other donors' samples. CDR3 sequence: CASSVLQGLEQFF. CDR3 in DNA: TGTGCCAGCAGCGTTCTCCAGGGCCTCGAGCAGTTCTTC.